This TCR beta chain was identified in a study of T cells after posttransplantation cyclophosphamide. Sequenced by immunoSEQ multiplex PCR; TCRdb stores in-frame clones only, minus some. This sample has 10,000 or so clones, with roughly 80% found just once. Cyclophosphamide on days +3 and +4 followed busulfan-fludarabine conditioning and a marrow graft. This CDR3 is built from 15 residues. Germline V gene sequence: CDR1 SGDLS, CDR2 YYNGEE. The V segment lost 4 bases and the J segment 9 bases; nucleotides outside the gene matches: 5. The rearrangement links TRBV9 to TRBJ1-6, with 12 bases aligning to TRBD1. This clonotype originated in a female patient in her 40s who received an allogeneic stem cell transplant from a related donor, was CMV-positive, and had no GVHD. The T cells may come from the graft donor. The sample in question was PBMCs, obtained around 2,000 days after a stem cell transplant with posttransplant cyclophosphamide. The CDR3 region has the DNA TGTGCCAGCAGCCCGTGGGACAGGGGGCTTTCACCCCTCCACTTT. Translating gives CASSPWDRGLSPLHF. Complete variable domain (other parts from reference TRBV9 and TRBJ1-6): DSGVTQTPKHLITATGQRVTLRCSPRSGDLSVYWYQQSLDQGLQFLIQYYNGEERAKGNILERFSAQQFPDLHSELNLSSLELGDSALYFCASSPWDRGLSPLHFGNGTRLTVT.